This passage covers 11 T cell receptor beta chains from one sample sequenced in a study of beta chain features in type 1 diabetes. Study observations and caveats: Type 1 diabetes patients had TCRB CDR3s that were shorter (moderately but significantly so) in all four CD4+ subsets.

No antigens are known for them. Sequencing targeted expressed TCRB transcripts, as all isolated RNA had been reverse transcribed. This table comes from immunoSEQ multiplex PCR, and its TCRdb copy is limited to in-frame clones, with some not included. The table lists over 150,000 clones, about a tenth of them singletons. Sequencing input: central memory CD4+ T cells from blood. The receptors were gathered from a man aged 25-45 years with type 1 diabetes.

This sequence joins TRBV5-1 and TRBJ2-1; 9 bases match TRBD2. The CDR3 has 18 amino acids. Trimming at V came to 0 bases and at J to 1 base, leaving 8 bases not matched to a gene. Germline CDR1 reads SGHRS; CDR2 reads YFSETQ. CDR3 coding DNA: TGCGCCAGCAGCTTGGGAGGTAGCGGGGGAATATCCTACAATGAGCAGTTCTTC. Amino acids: CASSLGGSGGISYNEQFF.

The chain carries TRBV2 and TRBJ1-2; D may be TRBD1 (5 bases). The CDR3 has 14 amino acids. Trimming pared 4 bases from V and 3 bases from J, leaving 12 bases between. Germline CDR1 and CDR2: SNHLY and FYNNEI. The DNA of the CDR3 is TGTGCCAGCAGTGTTACCAGGGAGGACTATGGCTACACCTTC. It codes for CASSVTREDYGYTF.

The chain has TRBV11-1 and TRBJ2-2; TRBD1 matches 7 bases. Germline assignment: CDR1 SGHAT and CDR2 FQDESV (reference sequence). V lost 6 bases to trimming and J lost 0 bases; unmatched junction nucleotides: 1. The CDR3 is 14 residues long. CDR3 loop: CASSGQANTGELFF. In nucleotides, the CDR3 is TGTGCCAGCAGTGGACAGGCGAACACCGGGGAGCTGTTTTTT.

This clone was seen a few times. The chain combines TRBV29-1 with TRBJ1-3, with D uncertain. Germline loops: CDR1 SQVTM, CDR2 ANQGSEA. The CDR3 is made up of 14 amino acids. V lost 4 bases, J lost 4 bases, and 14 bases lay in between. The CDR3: CSVGTSQVGNTIYF. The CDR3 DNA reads TGCAGCGTTGGGACTTCACAAGTGGGAAACACCATATATTTT.

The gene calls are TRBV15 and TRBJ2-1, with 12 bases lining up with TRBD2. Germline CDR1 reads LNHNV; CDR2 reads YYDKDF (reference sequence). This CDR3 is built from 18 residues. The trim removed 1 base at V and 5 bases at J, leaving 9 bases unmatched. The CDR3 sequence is CATSRVQASGRENNEQFF. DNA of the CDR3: TGTGCCACCAGCAGAGTGCAGGCTAGCGGGAGGGAGAACAATGAGCAGTTCTTC.

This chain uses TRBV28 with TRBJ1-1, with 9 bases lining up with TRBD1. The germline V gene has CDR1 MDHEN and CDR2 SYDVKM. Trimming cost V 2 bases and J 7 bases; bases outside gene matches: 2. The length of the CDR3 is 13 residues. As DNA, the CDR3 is TGTGCCAGCAGTTTAACAGGGGGCCGTGAAGCTTTCTTT. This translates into CASSLTGGREAFF.

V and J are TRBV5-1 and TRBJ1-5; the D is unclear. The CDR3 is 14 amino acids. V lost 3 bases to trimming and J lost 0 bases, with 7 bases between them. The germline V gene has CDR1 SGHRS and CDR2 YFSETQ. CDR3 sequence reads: CASSSGDSNQPQHF. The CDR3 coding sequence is TGCGCCAGCAGCTCCGGGGATAGCAATCAGCCCCAGCATTTT.

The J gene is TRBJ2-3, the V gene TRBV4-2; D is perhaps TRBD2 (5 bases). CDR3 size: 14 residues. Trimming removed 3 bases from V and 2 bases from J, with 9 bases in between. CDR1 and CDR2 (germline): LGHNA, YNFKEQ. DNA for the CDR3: TGTGCCAGCAGCCAGGACTTAACCACAGATACGCAGTATTTT. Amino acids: CASSQDLTTDTQYF.

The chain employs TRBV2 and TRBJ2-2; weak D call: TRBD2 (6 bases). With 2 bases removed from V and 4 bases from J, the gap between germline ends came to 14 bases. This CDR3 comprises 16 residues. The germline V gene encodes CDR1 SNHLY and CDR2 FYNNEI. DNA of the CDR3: TGTGCCAGCAGTGAATCCGGGGGAAGGGGCACCGGGGAGCTGTTTTTT. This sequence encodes CASSESGGRGTGELFF.

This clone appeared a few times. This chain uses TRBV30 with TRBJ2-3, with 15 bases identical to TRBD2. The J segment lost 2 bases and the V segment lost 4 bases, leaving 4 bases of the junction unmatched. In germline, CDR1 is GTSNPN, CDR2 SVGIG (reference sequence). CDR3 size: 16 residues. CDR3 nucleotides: TGTGCCTGGATTCGGACTAGCGGGAGGGTCACAGATACGCAGTATTTT. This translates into CAWIRTSGRVTDTQYF.

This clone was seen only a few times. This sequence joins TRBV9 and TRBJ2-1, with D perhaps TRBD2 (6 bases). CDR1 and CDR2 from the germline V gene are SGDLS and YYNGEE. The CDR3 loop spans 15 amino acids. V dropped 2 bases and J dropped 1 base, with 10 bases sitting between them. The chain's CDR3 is CASSVLAYSYNEQFF. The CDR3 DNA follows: TGTGCCAGCAGCGTCCTAGCGTATTCCTACAATGAGCAGTTCTTC.